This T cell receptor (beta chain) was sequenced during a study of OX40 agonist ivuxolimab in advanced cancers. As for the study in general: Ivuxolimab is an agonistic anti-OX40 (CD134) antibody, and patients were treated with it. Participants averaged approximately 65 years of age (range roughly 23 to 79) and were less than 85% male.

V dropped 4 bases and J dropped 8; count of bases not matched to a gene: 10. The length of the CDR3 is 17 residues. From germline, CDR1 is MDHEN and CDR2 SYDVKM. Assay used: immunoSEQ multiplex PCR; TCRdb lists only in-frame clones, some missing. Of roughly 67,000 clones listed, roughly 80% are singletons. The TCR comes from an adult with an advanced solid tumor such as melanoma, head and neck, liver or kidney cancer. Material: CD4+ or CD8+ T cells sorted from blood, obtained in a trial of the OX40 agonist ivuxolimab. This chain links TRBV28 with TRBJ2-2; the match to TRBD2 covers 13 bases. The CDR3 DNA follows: TGTGCCAGCAGTTCCCCAAGACTAGCGGGAGGCCGGGGGGAGCTGTTTTTT. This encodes CASSSPRLAGGRGELFF. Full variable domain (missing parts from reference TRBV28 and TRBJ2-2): DVKVTQSSRYLVKRTGEKVFLECVQDMDHENMFWYRQDPGLGLRLIYFSYDVKMKEKGDIPEGYSVSREKKERFSLILESASTNQTSMYLCASSSPRLAGGRGELFFGEGSRLTVL.